A selection of T cell receptor beta chains follows, all from one sample in a study of blood T cells in healthy people across ages. TCRdb re-derived calls from the 5' RACE reads in MiXCR, one entry per CDR3 protein. The data contain over 1.5 million distinct CDR3 sequences, just under 50% of them singletons. The specimen was blood. Receptor source: a middle-aged woman in good health. Both conserved end residues are part of each CDR3. The order of the fields is CDR3 protein, CDR3 DNA, V gene, J gene, D gene, CDR3 length, clone size. D genes are given only for firm matches. A clone size is listed for some rows: how often the clone was seen (once, few, many), or a class if it is expanded.

CDR3aa: CASSLPLGGGNYGYTF
CDR3nt: TGTGCCAGCAGTCTCCCTTTAGGGGGAGGAAACTATGGCTACACCTTC
v_gene: TRBV28
j_gene: TRBJ1-2
d_gene: .
len: 16
abundance: .

CDR3aa: CSARAGTSGGFSGANVLTF
CDR3nt: TGCAGTGCCAGGGCCGGGACTAGCGGGGGTTTCTCTGGGGCCAACGTCCTGACTTTC
v_gene: TRBV20-1
j_gene: TRBJ2-6
d_gene: TRBD2
len: 19
abundance: .

CDR3aa: CSARDFGGDNSYEQYF
CDR3nt: TGCAGTGCTAGAGATTTCGGGGGGGATAACTCCTACGAGCAGTACTTC
v_gene: TRBV20-1
j_gene: TRBJ2-7
d_gene: TRBD2
len: 16
abundance: .

CDR3aa: CASSGIHSPYNEQFF
CDR3nt: TGTGCCAGCAGCGGAATACACAGCCCCTACAATGAGCAGTTCTTC
v_gene: TRBV9
j_gene: TRBJ2-1
d_gene: .
len: 15
abundance: .

CDR3aa: CASSPWGGNQETQYF
CDR3nt: TGTGCCAGCAGCCCGTGGGGGGGGAATCAAGAGACCCAGTACTTC
v_gene: TRBV7-2
j_gene: TRBJ2-5
d_gene: TRBD2
len: 15
abundance: .

CDR3aa: CASSARGGFLGTQYF
CDR3nt: TGTGCCAGCAGCGCCCGGGGGGGCTTTTTAGGGACCCAGTACTTC
v_gene: TRBV7-2
j_gene: TRBJ2-5
d_gene: TRBD2
len: 15
abundance: .

CDR3aa: CASSPGAQVIGTQYF
CDR3nt: TGTGCCAGCAGCCCAGGCGCACAGGTTATAGGGACCCAGTACTTC
v_gene: TRBV7-9
j_gene: TRBJ2-5
d_gene: .
len: 15
abundance: .

CDR3aa: CASSQDGPAGDRNEKLFF
CDR3nt: TGCGCCAGCAGCCAAGACGGTCCCGCCGGAGACAGGAATGAAAAACTGTTTTTT
v_gene: TRBV4-3
j_gene: TRBJ1-4
d_gene: .
len: 18
abundance: few

CDR3aa: CATSRDRGTGGSETQYF
CDR3nt: TGTGCCACCAGCAGAGATCGGGGGACAGGGGGCTCAGAGACCCAGTACTTC
v_gene: TRBV15
j_gene: TRBJ2-5
d_gene: TRBD1
len: 17
abundance: .

CDR3aa: CASSQDLGLSEAFF
CDR3nt: TGTGCCAGCAGCCAAGATCTTGGCTTATCTGAAGCTTTCTTT
v_gene: TRBV14
j_gene: TRBJ1-1
d_gene: .
len: 14
abundance: once

CDR3aa: CASSLEGRANNEKLFF
CDR3nt: TGTGCCAGCAGCTTAGAGGGGAGAGCCAATAATGAAAAACTGTTTTTT
v_gene: TRBV7-2
j_gene: TRBJ1-4
d_gene: .
len: 16
abundance: .

CDR3aa: CSGQQGREQFF
CDR3nt: TGCAGCGGACAACAGGGGAGAGAGCAGTTCTTC
v_gene: TRBV29-1
j_gene: TRBJ2-1
d_gene: TRBD1
len: 11
abundance: few

CDR3aa: CASTPLGQGNYGYTF
CDR3nt: TGTGCCAGCACCCCTCTAGGACAGGGTAACTATGGCTACACCTTC
v_gene: TRBV27
j_gene: TRBJ1-2
d_gene: TRBD1
len: 15
abundance: .

CDR3aa: CASSLQQTGDGYTF
CDR3nt: TGTGCCAGCAGCCTACAACAAACAGGGGACGGCTACACCTTC
v_gene: TRBV6-5
j_gene: TRBJ1-2
d_gene: TRBD1
len: 14
abundance: .

CDR3aa: CASLQSGANVLTF
CDR3nt: TGCGCCAGCCTCCAATCCGGGGCCAACGTCCTGACTTTC
v_gene: TRBV5-1
j_gene: TRBJ2-6
d_gene: .
len: 13
abundance: .

CDR3aa: CSPRLAGGPYNEQFF
CDR3nt: TGCAGTCCACGACTAGCGGGGGGGCCCTACAATGAGCAGTTCTTC
v_gene: TRBV20-1
j_gene: TRBJ2-1
d_gene: TRBD2
len: 15
abundance: .

CDR3aa: CASSLSYTQYF
CDR3nt: TGTGCCAGCAGTTTAAGTTATACGCAGTATTTT
v_gene: TRBV5-1
j_gene: TRBJ2-3
d_gene: .
len: 11
abundance: few

CDR3aa: CASSVDSGLGIDTQYF
CDR3nt: TGTGCCAGCAGCGTAGATTCCGGACTAGGAATAGATACGCAGTATTTT
v_gene: TRBV9
j_gene: TRBJ2-3
d_gene: TRBD2
len: 16
abundance: few

CDR3aa: CASDLQRGGQGTGEQFF
CDR3nt: TGTGCCAGCGATCTACAACGCGGGGGACAGGGAACGGGTGAGCAGTTCTTC
v_gene: TRBV7-2
j_gene: TRBJ2-1
d_gene: TRBD1
len: 17
abundance: .

CDR3aa: CASSRGRLTSTDTQYF
CDR3nt: TGTGCCAGCAGCCGGGGACGGCTCACTAGCACAGATACGCAGTATTTT
v_gene: TRBV14
j_gene: TRBJ2-3
d_gene: .
len: 16
abundance: .

CDR3aa: CSAQPTGDTQYF
CDR3nt: TGCAGCGCCCAGCCGACAGGGGATACGCAGTATTTT
v_gene: TRBV29-1
j_gene: TRBJ2-3
d_gene: TRBD1
len: 12
abundance: .

CDR3aa: CASSLPGLAVYNEQYF
CDR3nt: TGTGCCAGCAGCTTACCGGGACTAGCGGTCTACAATGAGCAGTACTTC
v_gene: TRBV7-2
j_gene: TRBJ2-7
d_gene: TRBD2
len: 16
abundance: .

CDR3aa: CATRFGTGPYTDTQYF
CDR3nt: TGTGCCACCAGGTTTGGGACAGGGCCTTACACAGATACGCAGTATTTT
v_gene: TRBV15
j_gene: TRBJ2-3
d_gene: TRBD1
len: 16
abundance: .

CDR3aa: CAISESREGRLRGYTF
CDR3nt: TGTGCCATCAGTGAGTCGCGTGAGGGGAGGTTACGAGGCTACACCTTC
v_gene: TRBV10-3
j_gene: TRBJ1-2
d_gene: .
len: 16
abundance: few

CDR3aa: CSVDPGTYNEQFF
CDR3nt: TGCAGCGTTGACCCGGGAACTTACAATGAGCAGTTCTTC
v_gene: TRBV29-1
j_gene: TRBJ2-1
d_gene: .
len: 13
abundance: many

CDR3aa: CSVAPGAMNTEAFF
CDR3nt: TGCAGCGTTGCCCCAGGGGCCATGAACACTGAAGCTTTCTTT
v_gene: TRBV29-1
j_gene: TRBJ1-1
d_gene: .
len: 14
abundance: once

CDR3aa: CSARGAPRDRYFAKNIQYF
CDR3nt: TGCAGTGCTAGAGGGGCGCCCCGGGACAGGTACTTTGCCAAAAACATTCAGTACTTC
v_gene: TRBV20-1
j_gene: TRBJ2-4
d_gene: TRBD1
len: 19
abundance: .

CDR3aa: CASSLVGNYDGYTF
CDR3nt: TGTGCCAGCAGCTTGGTCGGGAATTATGATGGCTACACCTTC
v_gene: TRBV7-9
j_gene: TRBJ1-2
d_gene: .
len: 14
abundance: .

CDR3aa: CASSRVQGPTEAFF
CDR3nt: TGTGCCAGCAGTAGAGTACAGGGGCCCACTGAAGCTTTCTTT
v_gene: TRBV6-5
j_gene: TRBJ1-1
d_gene: TRBD1
len: 14
abundance: .

CDR3aa: CASSLTASDGYTF
CDR3nt: TGCGCCAGCAGCCTGACAGCCTCGGATGGCTACACCTTC
v_gene: TRBV5-1
j_gene: TRBJ1-2
d_gene: .
len: 13
abundance: few

CDR3aa: CSARVGIPSDIQYF
CDR3nt: TGCAGTGCTAGAGTGGGTATCCCCTCGGACATTCAGTACTTC
v_gene: TRBV20-1
j_gene: TRBJ2-4
d_gene: .
len: 14
abundance: many

CDR3aa: CASTGTSGTFRTDTQYF
CDR3nt: TGTGCCAGCACCGGGACTAGCGGAACCTTTCGCACAGATACGCAGTATTTT
v_gene: TRBV2
j_gene: TRBJ2-3
d_gene: TRBD2
len: 17
abundance: .

CDR3aa: CATSDLFGLADNTDTQYF
CDR3nt: TGTGCCACCAGTGATTTATTCGGCCTAGCGGATAACACAGATACGCAGTATTTT
v_gene: TRBV24-1
j_gene: TRBJ2-3
d_gene: TRBD2
len: 18
abundance: few